The 14 T cell receptor beta chains listed next were all sequenced from one sample in a study of CD8+ T cells in alopecia areata. The authors extracted RNA and reverse transcribed it into cDNA as the sequencing template. TCRdb's table, derived via immunoSEQ multiplex PCR, lists solely in-frame clones and lacks some. The sample includes about 94,000 clones, about three quarters of them seen just once. Treatment reported: oral pan-JAK inhibitor, 5-10 mg twice daily. The sample here was CD8+ T cells sorted from blood, taken around week 46, from a patient treated with tofacitinib. These receptors came from a human donor with alopecia areata.

This clone showed up just once. The gene calls are TRBV4-3 and TRBJ2-7; the D gene is possibly TRBD1 (6 bases). Trimming took 3 bases from V and 0 from J, leaving 15 bases between them. CDR3 length equals 16 residues. Per the germline V gene, CDR1 is LGHNA and CDR2 is YSLEER. CDR3 nucleotide sequence: TGCGCCAGCAGCCAGATAGTGACAGGAAGCTCCTACGAGCAGTACTTC. As protein: CASSQIVTGSSYEQYF.

The chain links TRBV7-9 to TRBJ1-5; D is undetermined. V gave up 5 bases and J gave up 11 bases, with 16 bases separating them. There are 13 residues in the CDR3. Germline V gene data show CDR1 as SEHNR and CDR2 as FQNEAQ (reference sequence). The CDR3 reads CASSPEPTGAQHF. For the CDR3, the DNA is TGTGCCAGCAGCCCCGAACCAACTGGGGCCCAGCATTTT.

This chain joins TRBV7-2 and TRBJ1-1; perhaps TRBD1 as D (5 bases). Trimming stripped 3 bases from V and 1 base from J, with 15 bases between. Germline lookup yields CDR1 SGHTA and CDR2 FQGNSA. There are 16 residues in the CDR3. The CDR3 nucleotides are TGTGCCAGCAGCTTGGAGCAGGACAACCCGAACACTGAAGCTTTCTTT. Translating it yields CASSLEQDNPNTEAFF. Full variable domain (outside the CDR3, taken from reference TRBV7-2 and TRBJ1-1): GAGVSQSPSNKVTEKGKDVELRCDPISGHTALYWYRQSLGQGLEFLIYFQGNSAPDKSGLPSDRFSAERTGGSVSTLTIQRTQQEDSAVYLCASSLEQDNPNTEAFFGQGTRLTVV.

A few counts support this clone. The chain employs TRBV7-2 and TRBJ2-1; a possible D gene is TRBD2 (5 bases). Per the germline V gene, CDR1 is SGHTA and CDR2 is FQGNSA. The CDR3 sequence is 11 residues long. V dropped 9 bases and J dropped 11 bases, with 14 bases sitting between them. Written as DNA, the CDR3 is TGTGCCAGTCAGGTGCGGGCACAGCAGTTCTTC. Translation gives CASQVRAQQFF.

The chain recombines TRBV27 with TRBJ1-5, with D hard to call. CDR1 and CDR2 (germline): MNHEY, SMNVEV (reference sequence). The germline V and J ends were trimmed by 2 bases and 0 bases, with 11 bases remaining between them. CDR3 length: 16 residues. Written as DNA, the CDR3 is TGTGCCAGCAGTTTAAGTGGGTACAATAGCAATCAGCCCCAGCATTTT. Amino acid sequence: CASSLSGYNSNQPQHF.

The rearrangement uses TRBV7-8 and TRBJ2-3, with D unresolved. CDR3 size: 12 residues. Germline CDR1 is SGHVS and CDR2 is FQNEAQ. Trimming took 2 bases from V and 5 from J, leaving 5 bases between them. The CDR3 protein is CASSLSVDTQYF. The CDR3 DNA reads as TGTGCCAGCAGCTTAAGTGTAGATACGCAGTATTTT. Supplemented by reference TRBV7-8 and TRBJ2-3, the full variable domain reads GAGVSQSPRYKVAKRGQDVALRCDPISGHVSLFWYQQALGQGPEFLTYFQNEAQLDKSGLPSDRFFAERPEGSVSTLKIQRTQQEDSAVYLCASSLSVDTQYFGPGTRLTVL.

This rearrangement joins TRBV4-3 to TRBJ2-1; D may match TRBD1 or TRBD2 (5 bases each). This CDR3 has 17 amino acids. Trimming removed 1 base at V and 8 bases at J, with 21 bases between. Germline V gene data show CDR1 as LGHNA and CDR2 as YSLEER. CDR3 nucleotides: TGCGCCAGCAGCCAAGGGTACGAAACTCCTATGGGGGATGAGCAGTTCTTC. It yields the protein CASSQGYETPMGDEQFF.

The CDR3 sequence: CASIGREDAEAFF. The CDR3 DNA reads as TGTGCCAGCATAGGCAGGGAGGACGCTGAAGCTTTCTTT. The chain is built from TRBV2 and TRBJ1-1, with D maybe TRBD1 (5 bases). This CDR3 comprises 13 residues. The V end was cut by 7 bases, the J end by 6 bases, with 15 bases between. Per the germline V gene, CDR1 is SNHLY and CDR2 is FYNNEI. The variable domain in full, with the rest retrieved from reference TRBV2 and TRBJ1-1, is EPEVTQTPSHQVTQMGQEVILRCVPISNHLYFYWYRQILGQKVEFLVSFYNNEISEKSEIFDDQFSVERPDGSNFTLKIRSTKLEDSAMYFCASIGREDAEAFFGQGTRLTVV.

This sequence joins TRBV2 and TRBJ2-1; 10 nucleotides align to TRBD2. The CDR3 is 16 residues long. The ends lost 4 bases at V and 5 bases at J; junction bases unmatched: 8. Germline lookup yields CDR1 SNHLY and CDR2 FYNNEI. The CDR3 is CASSGTGTSDHNEQFF. Written as DNA, the CDR3 is TGTGCCAGCAGTGGCACCGGGACTAGCGACCACAATGAGCAGTTCTTC. The full variable domain, with the rest looked up from reference TRBV2 and TRBJ2-1, is EPEVTQTPSHQVTQMGQEVILRCVPISNHLYFYWYRQILGQKVEFLVSFYNNEISEKSEIFDDQFSVERPDGSNFTLKIRSTKLEDSAMYFCASSGTGTSDHNEQFFGPGTRLTVL.

The rearrangement links TRBV7-2 to TRBJ2-7, with 7 bases identical to TRBD2. CDR1 and CDR2 (germline): SGHTA, FQGNSA. The CDR3 length is 15 residues. V shed 2 bases and J 3 bases; nucleotides not matched to a gene: 7. CDR3 DNA: TGTGCCAGCAGCTTATGGGGCGGGGGTGACTACGAGCAGTACTTC. Encoded protein: CASSLWGGGDYEQYF.

The chain is built from TRBV19 and TRBJ1-5; a weak D match, TRBD1 (6 bases). Trimming removed 5 bases from V and 4 bases from J, with 12 bases in between. Germline values: CDR1 LNHDA, CDR2 SQIVND (reference sequence). This CDR3 comprises 14 residues. The CDR3 is CASSVRDTNQPQHF. Here the CDR3 DNA reads TGTGCCAGTAGTGTCCGGGACACGAATCAGCCCCAGCATTTT.

CDR3 amino acids: CAISERGDTEAFF. CDR3 DNA sequence: TGTGCCATCAGTGAGAGGGGGGACACTGAAGCTTTCTTT. The V gene is TRBV10-3, the J gene TRBJ1-1, with a tentative D call TRBD1 (6 bases). V lost 2 bases, J lost 3 bases, and 7 bases lay in between. Per germline, CDR1 ENHRY and CDR2 SYGVKD. The CDR3 loop spans 13 amino acids.

The CDR3 loop reads CAWSVVGGPEAFF. The CDR3 bases are TGTGCCTGGAGTGTAGTGGGAGGGCCTGAAGCTTTCTTT. The J gene is TRBJ1-1, the V gene TRBV30; D is ambiguous. V gave up 0 bases and J gave up 6 bases, with 11 bases separating them. Germline loops: CDR1 GTSNPN, CDR2 SVGIG (reference sequence). The CDR3 runs to 13 residues.

CDR3 sequence: CASSETGRQETQYF. In DNA form, the CDR3 reads TGTGCCAGCAGTGAAACAGGGAGACAAGAGACCCAGTACTTC. The genes are TRBV25-1 and TRBJ2-5; weak D call: TRBD1 (6 bases). Between the trimmed V and J ends, which lost 2 bases and 2 bases, there was a span of 9 bases. The CDR3 runs 14 residues. Germline values: CDR1 MGHDK, CDR2 SYGVNS. The full variable domain, completed using reference TRBV25-1 and TRBJ2-5, is EADIYQTPRYLVIGTGKKITLECSQTMGHDKMYWYQQDPGMELHLIHYSYGVNSTEKGDLSSESTVSRIRTEHFPLTLESARPSHTSQYLCASSETGRQETQYFGPGTRLLVL.